This T cell receptor beta chain was captured in a study of blood T cell repertoires in COVID-19. Generated by immunoSEQ multiplex PCR, the TCRdb table keeps only in-frame clones and is missing some. The sample consists of 150,000 or so clones, approximately 88% of them appearing once. Looked up from germline, CDR1 is KGHDR and CDR2 is SFDVKD. The CDR3 runs 13 residues. The V and J ends lost 3 bases and 2 bases respectively, with 5 bases between them. This receptor was obtained from a woman aged 60-75 years who had recovered from COVID-19. The sequenced material came from PBMCs or T cells enriched from blood (not recorded which). The rearrangement links TRBV24-1 to TRBJ2-3; D is ambiguous. CDR3 DNA: TGTGCCACCAGTGATACTTACACAGATACGCAGTATTTT. Translating it yields CATSDTYTDTQYF.